The subject of this entry is one TCR beta chain. CDR3 length: 13 residues. V lost 0 bases and J 3 bases, leaving 6 bases between the germline ends. Germline V CDR1 and CDR2: SGHNT, YYREEE (reference sequence). This sample is part of a study of graft-versus-host responses after intestinal transplantation. Assay: immunoSEQ multiplex PCR; the TCRdb copy retains only in-frame clones and omits some. The sample has under 20,000 clones, around 80% seen once; the top ten hold approximately 2%. This chain links TRBV5-4 with TRBJ2-5; D is ambiguous. The sequence was collected from a human patient who received an intestinal transplant, so some T cells may come from the graft donor. Material: PBMCs, obtained 14 days after transplant. Here the CDR3 reads CASSLGLEETQYF. The DNA for the CDR3 is TGTGCCAGCAGCTTGGGGCTAGAAGAGACCCAGTACTTC.